Presented here are 4 T cell receptor beta chains from one specimen sequenced in a study of T cells after yellow fever vaccination. A single record per CDR3 protein comes from TCRdb applying MiXCR to the 5' RACE reads. The sample shows 350,000 to 450,000 distinct CDR3 sequences, around 6.4% of them seen only once. The specimen was PBMCs, collected 5 days after the yellow fever booster vaccination. The receptors stem from a man aged 25-45 years who received the YFV17D yellow fever vaccine.

This clonotype was seen more than once but under ten times. This rearrangement joins TRBV7-2 to TRBJ2-7, with a weak D call TRBD2 (5 bases). The CDR3 covers 13 residues. V lost 5 bases, J lost 3 bases, and 11 bases lay in between. CDR1 SGHTA and CDR2 FQGNSA come from the germline V gene. In nucleotides, the CDR3 is TGTGCCAGCAGCCAAGTACTAGGCTACGAGCAGTACTTC. Translated, it gives CASSQVLGYEQYF.

This clonotype was detected many times. The V and J genes are TRBV7-9 and TRBJ1-3; D call uncertain. Germline CDR1 is SEHNR and CDR2 is FQNEAQ (reference sequence). The CDR3 contains 15 residues. V shed 4 bases and J shed 3 bases, with 13 bases lying between them. The CDR3 spells CASSSTAGVGNTIYF. Here the CDR3 DNA reads TGTGCCAGCAGCTCCACAGCCGGGGTTGGAAACACCATATATTTT.

The gene calls are TRBV12-3 or TRBV12-4 and TRBJ1-1, with 9 bases matching TRBD1. V lost 6 bases, J lost 4 bases, and 6 bases stayed unmatched. This CDR3 has 14 residues. This chain's CDR3 is CASRGTGLGTEAFF. The CDR3 coding sequence is TGTGCCAGCAGGGGGACAGGGTTGGGCACTGAAGCTTTCTTT.

This clonotype showed up just a few times. V is TRBV7-2 and J is TRBJ2-2, with 9 bases fitting TRBD1. The CDR3 has 17 amino acids. V shed 3 bases and J 5 bases; nucleotides not matched to a gene: 10. The V gene's germline CDR1 is SGHTA and CDR2 FQGNSA. DNA of the CDR3: TGTGCCAGCAGCTTGGATACCGGGACAGGGCGGACCGGGGAGCTGTTTTTT. Translated, it gives CASSLDTGTGRTGELFF.